These 19 T cell receptor beta chains came from one sample sequenced in a study of blood T cells in healthy people across ages. Through a sample-barcoded 5' primer and a J-beta primer mix, a second PCR was run for 7 to 11 cycles. MiXCR was run by TCRdb on the 5' RACE reads, yielding one entry per CDR3 protein. The table has approximately 600,000 distinct CDR3 sequences, around 54% seen once; the top ten hold roughly 34%. The material sequenced was blood. These receptors all come from a man aged 60 to 75 in good health.

This clonotype showed up just a few times. The chain couples TRBV7-2 to TRBJ1-5, with D possibly matching TRBD1 (5 bases). Trimming took off 4 bases at V and 4 bases at J, with 14 bases between the two ends. The V gene's germline CDR1 is SGHTA and CDR2 FQGNSA. The CDR3 has 15 amino acids. The CDR3 DNA reads TGTGCCAGCAGCTATGGGGGGGGTGGAAATCAGCCCCAGCATTTT. This sequence encodes CASSYGGGGNQPQHF.

This rearrangement joins TRBV18 to TRBJ1-2; weak D call: TRBD1 (6 bases). The length of the CDR3 is 13 residues. Germline CDR1 reads KGHSH; CDR2 reads LQKENI. V was cut by 5 bases and J by 3 bases, with 10 bases left in between. The CDR3 loop reads CASSRDTDYGYTF. The DNA of the CDR3 is TGTGCCAGCTCAAGGGACACTGACTATGGCTACACCTTC.

This clonotype was observed a single time. J is TRBJ2-5 and V is TRBV29-1; D is perhaps TRBD2 (5 bases). Trimming took off 6 bases at V and 3 bases at J, with 20 bases between the two ends. The CDR3 runs 15 residues. Germline loops: CDR1 SQVTM, CDR2 ANQGSEA. The CDR3 DNA sequence: TGCAGCGTCGCGATCGGGGTTCAGGTTGAAGAGACCCAGTACTTC. Amino acid sequence: CSVAIGVQVEETQYF.

The chain links TRBV6-6 to TRBJ2-7, with TRBD1 matching 10 bases. Looked up from germline, CDR1 is MNHNY and CDR2 is SVGAGI (reference sequence). Trimming cost V 2 bases and J 3 bases; bases outside gene matches: 4. The length of the CDR3 is 15 residues. CDR3 sequence reads: CASSYRTGGVYEQYF. The DNA for the CDR3 is TGTGCCAGCAGTTACAGGACAGGGGGGGTCTACGAGCAGTACTTC.

This clonotype was detected only a few times. The chain recombines TRBV6-6 with TRBJ1-2; D possibly corresponds to TRBD1 (6 bases). Between the trimmed V and J ends, which lost 9 bases and 4 bases, there was a span of 15 bases. Germline values: CDR1 MNHNY, CDR2 SVGAGI (reference sequence). The CDR3 totals 13 residues. CDR3 loop: CASSDSLFYGYTF. CDR3 DNA: TGTGCCAGTTCGGACAGTCTCTTCTATGGCTACACCTTC.

The gene calls are TRBV10-3 and TRBJ2-3; D is perhaps TRBD2 (5 bases). CDR1 ENHRY and CDR2 SYGVKD come from the germline V gene. Trimming removed 4 bases from V and 2 bases from J, with 10 bases in between. This CDR3 has 14 residues. CDR3 nucleotides: TGTGCCATCAGTGCCGGAGCGGACACAGATACGCAGTATTTT. As protein: CAISAGADTDTQYF.

J is TRBJ2-3 and V is TRBV5-1; TRBD1 agrees at 9 bases. J gave up 4 bases and V 3 bases, and 3 bases lay outside the gene matches. CDR3 length: 14 residues. Germline CDR1 and CDR2: SGHRS and YFSETQ. CDR3 DNA: TGCGCCAGCAGCTCCAGGACAGGGGCAGATACGCAGTATTTT. This gives the protein CASSSRTGADTQYF.

This sequence joins TRBV27 and TRBJ1-4; D possibly corresponds to TRBD1 (5 bases). Trimming removed 8 bases at V and 4 bases at J, with 11 bases between. The CDR3 covers 13 residues. CDR1 is MNHEY and CDR2 is SMNVEV in the germline V gene (reference sequence). This chain's CDR3 is CASRRGLNEKLFF. For the CDR3, the DNA is TGTGCCAGCCGCCGGGGCCTTAATGAAAAACTGTTTTTT.

This chain uses TRBV20-1 with TRBJ1-2, with 8 bases fitting TRBD1. Germline lookup yields CDR1 DFQATT and CDR2 SNEGSKA (reference sequence). The length of the CDR3 is 15 residues. Losses at the gene ends were 0 bases for V and 5 bases for J; bases not matched to a gene: 8. The CDR3 loop reads CSARDLGQGLYGYTF. The CDR3 DNA follows: TGCAGTGCTAGAGATTTAGGACAGGGACTATATGGCTACACCTTC.

This clonotype was counted only a few times. In DNA form, the CDR3 reads TGTGCCAGCAGGCGGACAGGGGGGTACTACGAGCAGTACTTC. This codes for CASRRTGGYYEQYF. The chain joins TRBV28 to TRBJ2-5; 10 bases match TRBD1. The J call may be incorrect, as the DNA end agrees better with TRBJ2-7. The CDR3 runs 14 residues. Germline V lookup: CDR1 MDHEN, CDR2 SYDVKM.

This sequence joins TRBV29-1 and TRBJ1-4, with TRBD1 identical over 10 bases. The CDR3 length is 12 residues. After removal of 6 bases from V and 8 bases from J, the junction contained 3 bases not matched to a gene. Germline-derived CDR1 and CDR2 are SQVTM and ANQGSEA. DNA for the CDR3: TGCAGCGTCCGGGACAGGGGAGAAAAACTGTTTTTT. It translates to CSVRDRGEKLFF.

CDR3 nucleotides: TGTGCCAGCAGCCAACAGATCAGCGCCTCTGGGGCCAACGTCCTGACTTTC. As protein: CASSQQISASGANVLTF. The chain recombines TRBV3-1 with TRBJ2-6; no clear D gene. Germline assignment: CDR1 LGHDT and CDR2 YNNKEL (reference sequence). With 2 bases removed from V and 0 bases from J, the gap between germline ends came to 11 bases. The CDR3 is made up of 17 amino acids.

The chain employs TRBV20-1 and TRBJ2-1; 13 bases fit TRBD2. V gave up 7 bases and J gave up 6 bases; unmatched junction bases: 9. This CDR3 has 15 amino acids. Germline CDR1 and CDR2: DFQATT and SNEGSKA (reference sequence). The CDR3 loop reads CSGLLAGGPSNEQFF. DNA for the CDR3: TGCAGTGGCCTACTAGCGGGGGGGCCTTCCAATGAGCAGTTCTTC.

This clonotype was counted a few times. The gene calls are TRBV7-2 and TRBJ2-3; a weak D match, TRBD2 (6 bases). CDR1 and CDR2 (germline): SGHTA, FQGNSA. Trimming cost V 1 base and J 0 bases, with 8 bases left between them. The CDR3 contains 15 residues. The CDR3 is CASSLDSGSTDTQYF. CDR3 nucleotides: TGTGCCAGCAGCTTAGATAGCGGTAGCACAGATACGCAGTATTTT.

The gene calls are TRBV12-5 and TRBJ2-1; D call uncertain. The germline CDR1 and CDR2 sequences are LGHNT and FRNRAP. The CDR3 consists of 10 residues. V lost 1 base to trimming and J lost 9 bases, with 1 base between them. The CDR3, as DNA: TGTGCTAGTGGTTTGGGTGAGCAGTTCTTC. Encoded protein: CASGLGEQFF.

The genes are TRBV6-6 and TRBJ2-5, with TRBD2 identical over 8 bases. The CDR3 extends over 14 amino acids. The germline CDR1 and CDR2 sequences are MNHNY and SVGAGI (reference sequence). V shed 7 bases, J shed 6 bases, and the junction held 10 bases outside the gene matches. DNA of the CDR3: TGTGCCAGCACCGTGGGGCGGGGGGCAAAGACCCAGTACTTC. Amino acids: CASTVGRGAKTQYF.

V gene TRBV29-1 combines with J gene TRBJ2-5; TRBD1 agrees at 10 bases. Germline CDR1 SQVTM, CDR2 ANQGSEA. CDR3 length equals 13 residues. V was clipped by 6 bases and J by 5 bases; unmatched bases: 6. The CDR3 protein is CSVGQGMRETQYF. The CDR3 DNA reads TGCAGCGTGGGACAGGGGATGAGGGAGACCCAGTACTTC.

This sequence joins TRBV3-1 and TRBJ1-6, with a possible D match to TRBD1 (6 bases). The V end lost 4 bases, the J end lost 14 bases, and 12 bases lay between the germline ends. The V gene's germline CDR1 is LGHDT and CDR2 YNNKEL (reference sequence). CDR3 size: 12 residues. CDR3 sequence (DNA): TGTGCCAGCAGCCCGACAGGCTCCACCCTCCACTTT. Amino acids: CASSPTGSTLHF.

The chain is built from TRBV6-1 and TRBJ2-5; D unresolved. The end of the DNA fits TRBJ2-7 better, so the J call may be wrong. This CDR3 has 14 residues. Germline V gene lookup returns CDR1 MNHNS and CDR2 SASEGT. The CDR3, as DNA: TGTGCCAGCAGTGAATTTTGGGGTCTCTACGAGCAGTACTTC. Amino acids: CASSEFWGLYEQYF.